Below are 5 T cell receptor beta chains sequenced from a single sample in a study of T cells in Graves' hyperthyroidism and ophthalmopathy. Template material for amplifying TCR beta CDR3 regions consisted of RNA transcripts. HTBI primers drove first-round RT-PCR of the TCR CDR3. TCRdb used MiXCR to reprocess the multiplex PCR reads, holding one entry per CDR3 protein. This sample has about 740,000 distinct CDR3 sequences, with 12% to 15% found just once. The sample comprised blood. The receptors here all came from a young woman with Graves' hyperthyroidism.

This chain connects TRBV6-1 to TRBJ2-3, with D perhaps matching TRBD2 (7 bases). This CDR3 is built from 21 residues. V was shortened by 5 bases and J by 1 base, with 31 bases between the two germline ends. Germline assignment: CDR1 MNHNS and CDR2 SASEGT. Here the CDR3 reads CASSSPRELAEKGGGTDTQYF. The CDR3 DNA is TGTGCCAGCAGTTCTCCAAGGGAACTAGCAGAAAAAGGGGGGGGCACAGATACGCAGTATTTT.

Many counts were recorded for this clonotype. The chain employs TRBV30 and TRBJ2-1, with unresolved D. The length of the CDR3 is 12 residues. CDR1 and CDR2 from the germline V gene are GTSNPN and SVGIG (reference sequence). V gave up 4 bases and J gave up 9 bases, with 13 bases separating them. In DNA, the CDR3 is TGTGCCTGGACCCCGAGGCAAGGTGAGCAGTTCTTC. Encoded protein: CAWTPRQGEQFF.

About this clonotype: With a much larger clone just one base away, this may be a read error. The J gene is TRBJ2-2, the V gene TRBV11-2, with 8 bases lining up with TRBD2. Germline CDR1 and CDR2: SGHAT and FQNNGV. There are 15 residues in the CDR3. CDR3 sequence: CASSLTSGSTGEPFF. The CDR3, as DNA: TGTGCCAGCAGCTTAACTAGCGGTAGTACCGGGGAGCCGTTTTTT.

This chain uses TRBV29-1 with TRBJ1-3; no clear D. The CDR3 has 13 amino acids. Deletions cut 6 bases from V and 0 bases from J, with 9 bases between. Germline V CDR1 and CDR2: SQVTM, ANQGSEA. In DNA form, the CDR3 reads TGCAGCGTCAGAACAGTCTCTGGAAACACCATATATTTT. This gives the protein CSVRTVSGNTIYF.

This clonotype was seen a few times. The chain employs TRBV7-6 and TRBJ2-3; perhaps TRBD1 as D (6 bases). The CDR3 covers 14 residues. Germline V gene lookup returns CDR1 SGHVS and CDR2 FNYEAQ. Trimming took 4 bases from V and 6 from J, leaving 14 bases between them. CDR3 bases: TGTGCCAGCAGCTCACGGACAGTAAGCGATACGCAGTATTTT. This gives the protein CASSSRTVSDTQYF.